These T cell receptor beta chains were read from a single sample in a study of T-cell memory formation after mild COVID-19. From the 5' RACE reads, TCRdb called clonotypes with MiXCR, one entry per CDR3 protein. The sample comprises about 350,000 distinct CDR3 sequences, roughly 13% of which are singletons, and about a fifth rests with the top ten. The sequenced material came from PBMCs or a T cell subset sorted from them (not recorded which). Every receptor here comes from a man between 18 and 35 years old who had mild COVID-19 (a few samples of this study predate the infection). Cell type and time point are not known. The CDR3 runs from the conserved cysteine through the conserved F or W. The order of the fields is V gene, J gene, CDR3 protein.

>TRBV6-4|TRBJ2-3
CASSDSGGGTDTQYF
>TRBV7-2|TRBJ1-5
CASSPPPASNQPQHF
>TRBV4-2|TRBJ1-4
CASSQGPRGEGEKLFF
>TRBV7-6|TRBJ1-5
CASSAGGDQPQHF
>TRBV5-6|TRBJ2-5
CASSLDGQLQTQYF
>TRBV20-1|TRBJ1-6
CSARKAGGYYNSPLHF
>TRBV20-1|TRBJ2-5
CSAGKGKETQYF
>TRBV6-6|TRBJ1-1
CAARNTEAFF
>TRBV20-1|TRBJ2-3
CSAYQLGGDDTQYF
>TRBV5-1|TRBJ2-3
CASSAAGLTGDTQYF
>TRBV5-1|TRBJ1-6
CASSLGGPGSPLHF
>TRBV3-1|TRBJ1-5
CASSQGPDNPGPQHF
>TRBV6-4|TRBJ2-7
CASRTTGSEQYF
>TRBV11-2|TRBJ1-2
CASSPLGQRGHGYTF
>TRBV5-1|TRBJ1-4
CASSLGLFNEKLFF
>TRBV19|TRBJ2-2
CASNPMRTVETGELFF
>TRBV7-8|TRBJ1-5
CASSFLPNQPQHF
>TRBV5-1|TRBJ2-1
CASIGGYNEQFF
>TRBV6-2/TRBV6-3|TRBJ2-5
CASSYGDRPRGETQYF
>TRBV5-6|TRBJ2-3
CASSQKQGSDTQYF
>TRBV5-5|TRBJ2-1
CASSLARYNEQFF
>TRBV7-2|TRBJ1-1
CASSYAGELTEAFF
>TRBV20-1|TRBJ2-1
CSASAPVSEQFF
>TRBV7-6|TRBJ2-7
CASSLIGSGGIEQYF
>TRBV6-5|TRBJ2-7
CASGGQVEQYF
>TRBV12-3/TRBV12-4|TRBJ1-6
CASSRDSLNSPLHF
>TRBV3-2|TRBJ2-1
CASSQGKAGNEQFF
>TRBV7-9|TRBJ1-5
CASSLLGAGGMNQPQHF
>TRBV5-1|TRBJ2-1
CASAGTSGMGEQFF
>TRBV4-1|TRBJ2-1
CASSRGQGTNEQFF
>TRBV20-1|TRBJ1-3
CSARQTGTGNTIYF
>TRBV5-5|TRBJ1-1
CASSLGQGGPEAFF
>TRBV6-5|TRBJ1-1
CASSYSGTGEAFF
>TRBV5-1|TRBJ2-2
CASSPPGQGPTGELFF
>TRBV7-9|TRBJ2-5
CASTYGAGMETQYF
>TRBV29-1|TRBJ2-3
CSVEPTSGLNTDTQYF
>TRBV19|TRBJ1-5
CASSSRLLGPQHF
>TRBV19|TRBJ1-5
CASSIDRRTSSAQHF
>TRBV7-6|TRBJ1-1
CASSLEPLLGSTEAFF
>TRBV5-1|TRBJ2-5
CASSLASRVSETQYF
>TRBV20-1|TRBJ2-1
CSAQPGQGGNEQFF
>TRBV28|TRBJ2-1
CASSSGGADRNEQFF
>TRBV5-1|TRBJ1-1
CASRSESNTEAFF
>TRBV29-1|TRBJ2-5
CSVEAGMETQYF
>TRBV6-5|TRBJ2-2
CASSYEGLAGGEVTGELFF
>TRBV20-1|TRBJ1-5
CSARAGWGAINQPQHF
>TRBV24-1|TRBJ2-1
CATSDLDEQFF
>TRBV10-3|TRBJ1-1
CAIRRENTEAFF
>TRBV6-5|TRBJ2-2
CASSRLVGYTGTHPGELFF
>TRBV12-3/TRBV12-4|TRBJ2-5
CASSLGQKETQYF
>TRBV7-9|TRBJ2-3
CASSSLGGGGTDTQYF
>TRBV6-4|TRBJ1-1
CASSDSAGTEAFF
>TRBV29-1|TRBJ2-1
CSVGGLAGFALHNEQFF
>TRBV4-1|TRBJ1-4
CASSRGLLTNEKLFF
>TRBV12-3/TRBV12-4|TRBJ1-2
CASRAPGQGLSGYTF
>TRBV10-1|TRBJ1-3
CAGQEETEPSGNTIYF
>TRBV20-1|TRBJ2-3
CSAGGRLGTDTQYF